This passage covers 15 T cell receptor beta chains from one sample sequenced in a study of T-cell reconstitution after alpha-beta-depleted transplantation in children (dated by TCRdb to between 2015 and 2016). The treatment or condition label for this specimen denotes: allogeneic hematopoietic cell transplantation with graft depleted of TCRalphabeta T cells and CD19 B cells. The method was PCR. Sequencing was carried out with an Illumina HiSeq 2500. TCR library preparation used molecular barcoding, with unique molecular identifiers applied to normalize quantification of the TCRbeta repertoire. The public reads were reanalyzed by TCRdb: fastp trimming at Q25, MiXCR alignment, in-frame beta chains only. Duplicate CDR3 protein sequences are folded into a single record with the most common DNA and genes. The sample table records about 240,000 distinct CDR3 sequences; roughly a quarter of these occur just once. The top ten clones comprise over 2.5% of the sample.

The specimen was PBMCs, collected before TCRalphabeta/CD19-depleted stem cell transplant. The receptors derive from a girl between 2 and 10 years old with Fanconi anemia, due to receive a stem cell transplant.

This clonotype has at least ten counts. The chain carries TRBV29-1 and TRBJ2-1, with 8 bases matching TRBD1. The CDR3 spans 19 residues. After removal of 5 bases from V and 0 bases from J, the junction contained 18 bases not matched to a gene. CDR1 and CDR2 (germline): SQVTM, ANQGSEA. CDR3 amino acids: CSVRRWGQVLLISYNEQFF. Here the CDR3 DNA reads TGCAGCGTTCGCCGGTGGGGACAGGTTCTACTGATCTCCTACAATGAGCAGTTCTTC.

The chain couples TRBV29-1 to TRBJ2-3; TRBD2 matches 10 bases. V lost 7 bases and J lost 4; bases outside the gene matches: 5. Germline CDR1 and CDR2: SQVTM and ANQGSEA. CDR3 length: 13 amino acids. CDR3 sequence: CSARLAGPDTQYF. CDR3 nucleotides: TGCAGCGCTCGACTAGCGGGCCCAGATACGCAGTATTTT.

The genes are TRBV20-1 and TRBJ2-7; no clear D gene. Looked up from germline, CDR1 is DFQATT and CDR2 is SNEGSKA (reference sequence). Trimming took 4 bases from V and 4 from J, leaving 20 bases between them. The CDR3 runs 15 residues. The DNA for the CDR3 is TGCAGTGCTACAGTGAAGGGTCGGACCCGTTACGAGCAGTACTTC. This gives the protein CSATVKGRTRYEQYF.

This clonotype has ten or more counts. This sequence joins TRBV6-6 and TRBJ2-7, with 10 bases aligning to TRBD2. This CDR3 has 15 residues. J gave up 4 bases and V 6 bases, and 9 bases lay outside the gene matches. CDR1 is MNHNY, CDR2 SVGAGI, per germline (reference sequence). The CDR3 nucleotides are TGTGCCAGCAGATTGGGGACTAGCGTAAATTACGAGCAGTACTTC. As protein: CASRLGTSVNYEQYF.

There are a few counts of this clonotype. The gene calls are TRBV28 and TRBJ2-1, with 7 positions matching TRBD2. There are 14 residues in the CDR3. Germline trimming cut 2 bases from V and 5 bases from J; bases unmatched to any gene: 3. The V gene's germline CDR1 is MDHEN and CDR2 SYDVKM. This CDR3 reads CASSLAGVNNEQFF. The CDR3 coding sequence is TGTGCCAGCAGTTTAGCGGGAGTGAACAATGAGCAGTTCTTC.

This clonotype has at least ten counts. The genes are TRBV12-3 or TRBV12-4 and TRBJ1-4; 7 bases fit TRBD1. Unmatched junction bases numbered 9, after V lost 7 bases and J lost 7 bases. CDR3 length equals 14 residues. The CDR3 nucleotides are TGTGCCAGCAACCCGACAGGGTTGGCTGAAAAACTGTTTTTT. Its protein is CASNPTGLAEKLFF.

This clonotype was seen many times. The chain links TRBV29-1 to TRBJ2-7; D gene uncertain. This CDR3 is 11 amino acids long. The V gene's germline CDR1 is SQVTM and CDR2 ANQGSEA. The V gene lost 6 bases and the J gene lost 2 bases, with 8 bases spanning the gap. The CDR3 DNA reads TGCAGCGTCGCTAGTCCCTACGAGCAGTACTTC. Encoded protein: CSVASPYEQYF.

This clonotype occurred many times. V and J are TRBV12-3 or TRBV12-4 and TRBJ2-7; unclear D gene. Trimming left V 4 bases short and J 0 bases short, with 4 bases between. The CDR3 is 12 residues long. This CDR3 reads CASSSPSYEQYF. CDR3 DNA: TGTGCCAGCAGTTCCCCCTCCTACGAGCAGTACTTC.

The chain links TRBV29-1 to TRBJ2-3; D unclear. This CDR3 is 13 amino acids long. Trimming pared 0 bases from V and 2 bases from J, leaving 6 bases between. Per the germline V gene, CDR1 is SQVTM and CDR2 is ANQGSEA. The chain's CDR3 is CSVEDSFTDTQYF. The CDR3 DNA is TGCAGCGTTGAAGACAGCTTCACAGATACGCAGTATTTT.

The chain links TRBV28 to TRBJ1-6; D gene ambiguous. Germline-derived CDR1 and CDR2 are MDHEN and SYDVKM. The V and J ends lost 1 base and 7 bases respectively, with 11 bases between them. CDR3 size: 15 residues. CDR3 sequence: CASSLLGRRNSPLHF. CDR3 sequence (DNA): TGTGCCAGCAGTTTATTAGGGCGGAGAAATTCACCCCTCCACTTT. Variable domain in full (rest from reference TRBV28 and TRBJ1-6): DVKVTQSSRYLVKRTGEKVFLECVQDMDHENMFWYRQDPGLGLRLIYFSYDVKMKEKGDIPEGYSVSREKKERFSLILESASTNQTSMYLCASSLLGRRNSPLHFGNGTRLTVT.

The chain is built from TRBV7-9 and TRBJ1-1; no firm D call. Germline loops: CDR1 SEHNR, CDR2 FQNEAQ (reference sequence). This CDR3 region has 10 residues. V was trimmed by 8 bases and J by 11 bases, leaving 12 bases between them. CDR3 DNA sequence: TGTGCCAGCGGACCGGAGGAGGCTTTCTTT. Protein product: CASGPEEAFF.

The genes are TRBV28 and TRBJ2-1; no firm D call. V lost 3 bases and J 5 bases, leaving 14 bases between the germline ends. The germline V gene has CDR1 MDHEN and CDR2 SYDVKM. The CDR3 has 15 residues. DNA of the CDR3: TGTGCCAGCAGTTTCCCTATAGGGTTAGACAATGAGCAGTTCTTC. It yields the protein CASSFPIGLDNEQFF. The whole variable domain, remainder taken from reference TRBV28 and TRBJ2-1, is DVKVTQSSRYLVKRTGEKVFLECVQDMDHENMFWYRQDPGLGLRLIYFSYDVKMKEKGDIPEGYSVSREKKERFSLILESASTNQTSMYLCASSFPIGLDNEQFFGPGTRLTVL.

The sample holds many counts of this clonotype. The chain has TRBV5-1 and TRBJ2-4, with D possibly TRBD1 on 5 matching bases. This CDR3 is built from 14 residues. Germline CDR1 and CDR2: SGHRS and YFSETQ. The V gene lost 0 bases and the J gene lost 6 bases, with 10 bases spanning the gap. CDR3 amino acids: CASSLGQGLNIQYF. As DNA, the CDR3 is TGCGCCAGCAGCTTGGGGCAGGGATTAAACATTCAGTACTTC. The full variable domain, its missing parts supplied by reference TRBV5-1 and TRBJ2-4, is KAGVTQTPRYLIKTRGQQVTLSCSPISGHRSVSWYQQTPGQGLQFLFEYFSETQRNKGNFPGRFSGRQFSNSRSEMNVSTLELGDSALYLCASSLGQGLNIQYFGAGTRLSVL.

This clonotype has a count of ten or more. V and J are TRBV29-1 and TRBJ2-5; 13 nucleotides agree with TRBD2. From germline, CDR1 is SQVTM and CDR2 ANQGSEA. V lost 4 bases and J lost 6; bases outside the gene matches: 5. This CDR3 contains 14 residues. CDR3 sequence: CSVGLAGGGKTQYF. CDR3 in DNA: TGCAGCGTTGGACTAGCGGGAGGTGGAAAGACCCAGTACTTC.

The rearrangement links TRBV28 to TRBJ2-7; tentative D call: TRBD1 (5 bases). This CDR3 contains 14 residues. Germline V gene sequence: CDR1 MDHEN, CDR2 SYDVKM. V was cut by 6 bases and J by 4 bases, with 16 bases left in between. The chain's CDR3 is CASRERGLRYEQYF. CDR3 bases: TGTGCCAGCAGGGAAAGGGGATTAAGATACGAGCAGTACTTC.